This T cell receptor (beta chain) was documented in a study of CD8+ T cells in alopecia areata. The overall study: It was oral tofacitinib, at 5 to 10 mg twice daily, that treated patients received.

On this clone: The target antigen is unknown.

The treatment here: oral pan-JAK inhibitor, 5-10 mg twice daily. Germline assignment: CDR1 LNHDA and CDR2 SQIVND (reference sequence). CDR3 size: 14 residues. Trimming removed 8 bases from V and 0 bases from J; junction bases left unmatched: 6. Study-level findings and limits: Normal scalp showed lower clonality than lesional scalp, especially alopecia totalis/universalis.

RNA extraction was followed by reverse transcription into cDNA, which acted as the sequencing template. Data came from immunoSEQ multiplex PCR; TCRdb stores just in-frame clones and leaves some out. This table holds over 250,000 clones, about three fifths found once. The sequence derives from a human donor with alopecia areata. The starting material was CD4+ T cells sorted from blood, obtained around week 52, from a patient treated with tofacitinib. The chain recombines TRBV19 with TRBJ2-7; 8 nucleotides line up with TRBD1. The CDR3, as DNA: TGTGCCAGTGCCCGGGACAGGAGCTCCTACGAGCAGTACTTC. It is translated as CASARDRSSYEQYF.